The present T cell receptor beta chain was sequenced within a study of blood T cell repertoires in COVID-19. About the research overall: Samples came from the United States, Italy and Spain, spanning acute and convalescent COVID-19. Sources were T cells, B-cell-depleted T cells, or PBMCs; the material itself was cDNA or gDNA.

Original handling: Amplification with reference gene primers provided the estimates of nucleated cell counts. TCRdb keeps only in-frame clones here, not all; method: immunoSEQ multiplex PCR. V and J calls and clone size are those listed in that table; D and trimming were worked out from the DNA. Of roughly 100,000 clones listed, 81% are singletons. The CDR3 contains 14 residues. V shed 5 bases, J shed 8 bases, and the junction held 10 bases outside the gene matches. Germline V gives CDR1 MGHDK, CDR2 SYGVNS. The specimen sequenced was peripheral blood. The rearrangement joins TRBV25-1 to TRBJ1-2, with 8 bases aligning to TRBD1. This sequence originates from an elderly man with acute or convalescent COVID-19. The CDR3 loop reads CASSSIGQGAGYTF. In DNA, the CDR3 is TGTGCCAGCAGTTCTATAGGACAGGGAGCCGGCTACACCTTC.